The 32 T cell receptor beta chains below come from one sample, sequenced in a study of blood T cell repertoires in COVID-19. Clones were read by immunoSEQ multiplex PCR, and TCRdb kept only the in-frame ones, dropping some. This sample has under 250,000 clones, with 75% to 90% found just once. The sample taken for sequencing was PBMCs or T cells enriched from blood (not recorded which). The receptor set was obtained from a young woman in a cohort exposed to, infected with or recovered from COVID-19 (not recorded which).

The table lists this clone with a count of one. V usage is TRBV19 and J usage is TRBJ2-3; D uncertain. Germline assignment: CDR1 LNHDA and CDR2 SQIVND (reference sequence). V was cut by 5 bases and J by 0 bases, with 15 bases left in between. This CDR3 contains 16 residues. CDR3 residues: CASSQMYRTSTDTQYF. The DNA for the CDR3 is TGTGCCAGTAGTCAAATGTACAGAACTAGCACAGATACGCAGTATTTT.

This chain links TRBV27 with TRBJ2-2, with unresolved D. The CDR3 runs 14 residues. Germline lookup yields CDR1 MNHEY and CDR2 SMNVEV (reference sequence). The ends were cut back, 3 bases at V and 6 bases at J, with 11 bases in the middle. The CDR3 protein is CASSFAHTAGELFF. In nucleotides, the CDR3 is TGTGCCAGCAGTTTCGCCCATACTGCCGGGGAGCTGTTTTTT.

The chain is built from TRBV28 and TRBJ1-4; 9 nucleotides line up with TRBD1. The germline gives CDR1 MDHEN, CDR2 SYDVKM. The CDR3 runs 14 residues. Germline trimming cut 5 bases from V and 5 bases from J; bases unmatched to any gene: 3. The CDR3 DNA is TGTGCCAGCAGTCACAGGGGGCTGAATGAAAAACTGTTTTTT. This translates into CASSHRGLNEKLFF. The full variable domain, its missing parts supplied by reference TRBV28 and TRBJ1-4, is DVKVTQSSRYLVKRTGEKVFLECVQDMDHENMFWYRQDPGLGLRLIYFSYDVKMKEKGDIPEGYSVSREKKERFSLILESASTNQTSMYLCASSHRGLNEKLFFGSGTQLSVL.

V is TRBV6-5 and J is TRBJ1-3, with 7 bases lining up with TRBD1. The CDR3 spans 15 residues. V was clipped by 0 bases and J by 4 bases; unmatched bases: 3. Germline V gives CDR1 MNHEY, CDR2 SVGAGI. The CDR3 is CASSYSTGPGNTIYF. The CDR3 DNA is TGTGCCAGCAGTTACTCGACAGGGCCAGGAAACACCATATATTTT.

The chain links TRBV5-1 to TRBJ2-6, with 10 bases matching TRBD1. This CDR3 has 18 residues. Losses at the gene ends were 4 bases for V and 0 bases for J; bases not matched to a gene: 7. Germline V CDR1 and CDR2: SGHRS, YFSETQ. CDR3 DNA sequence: TGCGCCAGCAGCCCCGGACAGGGGGGAATCTCTGGGGCCAACGTCCTGACTTTC. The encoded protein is CASSPGQGGISGANVLTF.

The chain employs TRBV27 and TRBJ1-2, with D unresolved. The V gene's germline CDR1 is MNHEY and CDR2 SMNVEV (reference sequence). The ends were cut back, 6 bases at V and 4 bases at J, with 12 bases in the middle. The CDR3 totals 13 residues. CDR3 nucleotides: TGTGCCAGCAGCTTCGCCCGGGGCTATGGCTACACCTTC. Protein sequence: CASSFARGYGYTF.

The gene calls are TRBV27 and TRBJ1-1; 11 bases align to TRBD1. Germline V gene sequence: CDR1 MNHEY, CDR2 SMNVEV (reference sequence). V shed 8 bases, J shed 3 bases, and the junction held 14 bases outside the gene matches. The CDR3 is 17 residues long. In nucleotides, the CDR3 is TGTGCCAGCGGATCTTACGGACAGGGGGCGAAGGACACTGAAGCTTTCTTT. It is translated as CASGSYGQGAKDTEAFF.

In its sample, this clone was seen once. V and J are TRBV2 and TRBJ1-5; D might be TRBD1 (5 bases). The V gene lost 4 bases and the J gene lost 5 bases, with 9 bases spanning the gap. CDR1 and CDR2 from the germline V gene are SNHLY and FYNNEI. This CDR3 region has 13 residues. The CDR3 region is CASSGQPDQPQHF. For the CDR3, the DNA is TGTGCCAGCAGTGGACAGCCCGATCAGCCCCAGCATTTT.

The CDR3 protein is CASSSDPGTDLYGYTF. CDR3 DNA: TGTGCCAGCAGCTCCGACCCCGGGACAGATCTATATGGCTACACCTTC. The chain employs TRBV7-3 and TRBJ1-2, with 7 bases fitting TRBD1. Trimming took 4 bases from V and 5 from J; bases not matched to a gene: 13. Germline CDR1 and CDR2: SGHTA and FQGTGA. The CDR3 sequence is 16 residues long.

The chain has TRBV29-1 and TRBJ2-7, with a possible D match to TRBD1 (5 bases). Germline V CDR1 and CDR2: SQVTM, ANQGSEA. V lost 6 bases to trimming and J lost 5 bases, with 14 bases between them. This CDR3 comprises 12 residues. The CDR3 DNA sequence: TGCAGCGTGAGCGCAGGGTTGGACGAGCAGTACTTC. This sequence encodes CSVSAGLDEQYF.

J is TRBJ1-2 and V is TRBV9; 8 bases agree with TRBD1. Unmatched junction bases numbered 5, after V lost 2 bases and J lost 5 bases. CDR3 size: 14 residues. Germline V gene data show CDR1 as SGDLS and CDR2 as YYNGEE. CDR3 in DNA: TGTGCCAGCAGCGTCCGGGACAGGCGGTATGGCTACACCTTC. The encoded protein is CASSVRDRRYGYTF.

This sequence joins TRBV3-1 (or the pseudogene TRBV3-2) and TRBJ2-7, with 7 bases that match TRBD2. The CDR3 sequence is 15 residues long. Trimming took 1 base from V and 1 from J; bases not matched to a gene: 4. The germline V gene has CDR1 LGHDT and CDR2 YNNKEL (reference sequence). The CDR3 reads CASSQGLAESYEQYF. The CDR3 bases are TGTGCCAGCAGCCAAGGGCTAGCGGAATCCTACGAGCAGTACTTC.

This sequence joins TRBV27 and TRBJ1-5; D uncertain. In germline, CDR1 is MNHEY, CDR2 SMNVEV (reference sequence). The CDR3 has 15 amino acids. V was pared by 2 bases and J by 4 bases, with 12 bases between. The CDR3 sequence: CASSLGGRRNQPQHF. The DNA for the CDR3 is TGTGCCAGCAGTTTAGGAGGACGAAGGAATCAGCCCCAGCATTTT.

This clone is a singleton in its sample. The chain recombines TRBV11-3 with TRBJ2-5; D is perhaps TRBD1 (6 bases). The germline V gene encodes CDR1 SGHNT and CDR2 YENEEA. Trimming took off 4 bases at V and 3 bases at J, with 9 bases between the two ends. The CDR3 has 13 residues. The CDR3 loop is CASSSGVEETQYF. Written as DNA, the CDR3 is TGTGCCAGCAGCTCAGGGGTCGAAGAGACCCAGTACTTC.

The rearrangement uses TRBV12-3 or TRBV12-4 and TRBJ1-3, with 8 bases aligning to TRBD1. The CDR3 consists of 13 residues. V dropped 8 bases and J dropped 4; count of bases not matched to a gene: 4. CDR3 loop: CASGTGSGNTIYF. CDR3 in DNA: TGTGCCAGCGGGACAGGATCAGGAAACACCATATATTTT.

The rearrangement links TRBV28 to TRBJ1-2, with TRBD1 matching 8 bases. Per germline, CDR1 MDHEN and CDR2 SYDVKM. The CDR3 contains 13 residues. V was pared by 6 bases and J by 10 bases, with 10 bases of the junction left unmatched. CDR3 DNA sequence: TGTGCCAGCAGACCCCCAGGGGGCGCGGTCTACACCTTC. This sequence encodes CASRPPGGAVYTF.

CDR3 amino acids: CASSQHDREDAYGYTF. The CDR3 DNA reads as TGCGCCAGCAGTCAACATGACAGGGAAGATGCCTATGGCTACACCTTC. The chain recombines TRBV23-1 with TRBJ1-2, with TRBD1 matching over 7 bases. Being an ORF, TRBV23-1 has a function that is uncertain. This CDR3 region has 16 residues. J was trimmed by 4 bases and V by 2 bases; bases with no gene match: 10.

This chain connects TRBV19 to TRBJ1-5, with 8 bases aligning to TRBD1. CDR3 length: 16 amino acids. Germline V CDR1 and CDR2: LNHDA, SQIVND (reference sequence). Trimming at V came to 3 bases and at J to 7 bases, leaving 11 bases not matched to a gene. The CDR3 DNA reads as TGTGCCAGTAGTATTCAGGCGACAGGGGCCGGGCAGCCCCAGCATTTT. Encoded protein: CASSIQATGAGQPQHF.

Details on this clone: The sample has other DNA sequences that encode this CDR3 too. This CDR3 is CASSLAGGYNEQFF. The CDR3 nucleotides read TGTGCCAGCTCCCTAGCGGGAGGTTACAATGAGCAGTTCTTC. The chain recombines TRBV7-3 with TRBJ2-1; 11 bases map to TRBD2. The CDR3 spans 14 residues. Germline V gives CDR1 SGHTA, CDR2 FQGTGA. J was trimmed by 4 bases and V by 8 bases; bases with no gene match: 4.

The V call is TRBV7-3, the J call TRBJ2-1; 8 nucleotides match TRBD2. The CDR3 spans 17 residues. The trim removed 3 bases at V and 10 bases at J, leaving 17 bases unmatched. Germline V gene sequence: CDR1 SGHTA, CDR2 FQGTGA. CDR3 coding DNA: TGTGCCAGCAGCTTCAGAGGTGGGGACGCGGGGGGCTCCGAGCAGTTCTTC. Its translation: CASSFRGGDAGGSEQFF. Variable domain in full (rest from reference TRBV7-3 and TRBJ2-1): GAGVSQTPSNKVTEKGKYVELRCDPISGHTALYWYRQSLGQGPEFLIYFQGTGAADDSGLPNDRFFAVRPEGSVSTLKIQRTERGDSAVYLCASSFRGGDAGGSEQFFGPGTRLTVL.

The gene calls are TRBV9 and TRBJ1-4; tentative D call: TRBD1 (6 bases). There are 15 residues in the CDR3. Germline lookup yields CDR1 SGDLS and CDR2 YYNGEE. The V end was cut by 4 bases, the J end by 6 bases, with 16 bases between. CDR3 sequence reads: CASSIGTLTHEKLFF. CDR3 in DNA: TGTGCCAGCAGCATAGGGACACTTACCCATGAAAAACTGTTTTTT.

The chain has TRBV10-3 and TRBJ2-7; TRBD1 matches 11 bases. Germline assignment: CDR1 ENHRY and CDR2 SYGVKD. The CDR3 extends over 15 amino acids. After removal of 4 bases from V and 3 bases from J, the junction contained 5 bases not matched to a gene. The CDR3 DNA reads TGTGCCATCAGTGGGGGGACAGGGGGAGACTACGAGCAGTACTTC. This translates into CAISGGTGGDYEQYF.

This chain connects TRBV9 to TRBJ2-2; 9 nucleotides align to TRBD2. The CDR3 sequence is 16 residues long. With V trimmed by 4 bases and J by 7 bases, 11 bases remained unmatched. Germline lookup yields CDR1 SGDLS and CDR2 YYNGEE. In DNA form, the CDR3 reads TGTGCCAGCAGCCCCCGACTAGCGGTGACGCTCGGGGAGCTGTTTTTT. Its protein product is CASSPRLAVTLGELFF.

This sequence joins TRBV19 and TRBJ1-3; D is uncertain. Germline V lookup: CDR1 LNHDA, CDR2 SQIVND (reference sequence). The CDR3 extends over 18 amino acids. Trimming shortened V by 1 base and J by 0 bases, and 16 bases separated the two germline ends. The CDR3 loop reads CASSIGAWTEDSGNTIYF. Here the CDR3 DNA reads TGTGCCAGTAGTATAGGGGCCTGGACGGAGGACTCTGGAAACACCATATATTTT.

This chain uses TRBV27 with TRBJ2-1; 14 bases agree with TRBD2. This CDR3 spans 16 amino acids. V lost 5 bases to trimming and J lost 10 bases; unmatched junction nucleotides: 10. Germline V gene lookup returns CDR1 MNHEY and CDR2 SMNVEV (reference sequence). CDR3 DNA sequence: TGTGCCAGCAGTCTACCGGGACTAGCGGGAGTAAAGGAGCAGTTCTTC. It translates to CASSLPGLAGVKEQFF.

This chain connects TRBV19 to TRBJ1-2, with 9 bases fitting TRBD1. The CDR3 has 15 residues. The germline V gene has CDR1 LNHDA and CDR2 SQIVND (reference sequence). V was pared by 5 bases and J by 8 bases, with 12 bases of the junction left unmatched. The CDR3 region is CASSPRGQGLRGYTF. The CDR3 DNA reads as TGTGCCAGTAGTCCCCGGGGACAGGGTTTGAGGGGCTACACCTTC.

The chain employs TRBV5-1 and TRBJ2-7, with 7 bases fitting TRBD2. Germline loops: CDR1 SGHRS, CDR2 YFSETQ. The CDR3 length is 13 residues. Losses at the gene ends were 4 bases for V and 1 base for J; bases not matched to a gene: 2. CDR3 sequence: CASSNSGSYEQYF. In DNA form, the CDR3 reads TGCGCCAGCAGCAATAGCGGGTCCTACGAGCAGTACTTC. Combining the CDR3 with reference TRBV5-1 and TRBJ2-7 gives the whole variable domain KAGVTQTPRYLIKTRGQQVTLSCSPISGHRSVSWYQQTPGQGLQFLFEYFSETQRNKGNFPGRFSGRQFSNSRSEMNVSTLELGDSALYLCASSNSGSYEQYFGPGTRLTVT.

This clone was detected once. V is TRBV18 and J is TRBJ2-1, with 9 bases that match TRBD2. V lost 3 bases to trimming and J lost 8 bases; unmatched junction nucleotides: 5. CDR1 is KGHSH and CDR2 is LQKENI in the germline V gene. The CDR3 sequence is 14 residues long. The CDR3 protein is CASSPGLASDEQFF. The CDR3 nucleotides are TGTGCCAGCTCACCGGGACTAGCATCCGATGAGCAGTTCTTC.

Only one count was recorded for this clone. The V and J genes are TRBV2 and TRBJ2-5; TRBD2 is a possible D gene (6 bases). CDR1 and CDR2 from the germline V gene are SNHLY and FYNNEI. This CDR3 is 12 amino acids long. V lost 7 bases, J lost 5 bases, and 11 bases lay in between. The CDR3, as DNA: TGTGCCAGCACCGGACGGGAGGAGACCCAGTACTTC. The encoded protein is CASTGREETQYF. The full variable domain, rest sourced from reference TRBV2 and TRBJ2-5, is EPEVTQTPSHQVTQMGQEVILRCVPISNHLYFYWYRQILGQKVEFLVSFYNNEISEKSEIFDDQFSVERPDGSNFTLKIRSTKLEDSAMYFCASTGREETQYFGPGTRLLVL.

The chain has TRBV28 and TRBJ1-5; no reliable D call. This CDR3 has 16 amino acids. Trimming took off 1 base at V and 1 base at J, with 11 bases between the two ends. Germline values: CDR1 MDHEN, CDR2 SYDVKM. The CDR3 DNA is TGTGCCAGCAGTTTATTCCGGGGTGGGAGCAATCAGCCCCAGCATTTT. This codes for CASSLFRGGSNQPQHF.

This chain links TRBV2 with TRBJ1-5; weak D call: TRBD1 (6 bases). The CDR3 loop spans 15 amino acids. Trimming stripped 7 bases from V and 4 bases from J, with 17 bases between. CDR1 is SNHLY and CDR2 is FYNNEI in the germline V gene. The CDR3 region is CASTQGLEENQPQHF. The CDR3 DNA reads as TGTGCCAGCACTCAGGGGTTGGAGGAAAATCAGCCCCAGCATTTT.

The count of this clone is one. The CDR3 here is CASSAQGINEQFF. DNA for the CDR3: TGTGCCAGCAGTGCACAGGGAATCAATGAGCAGTTCTTC. The chain carries TRBV12-3 or TRBV12-4 and TRBJ2-1; possible D gene TRBD1, 6 bases. The CDR3 contains 13 residues. Trimming took 5 bases from V and 6 from J, leaving 11 bases between them.